This note documents a single TCR beta chain sequence. The target antigen is unknown. The sequencing template was cDNA reverse transcribed from extracted RNA. Clones were read by immunoSEQ multiplex PCR, and TCRdb kept only the in-frame ones, dropping some. The data contain 150,000 or so clones, 86% of them singletons. The sample comes from a study of CD8+ T cells in alopecia areata. Study summary: Patients remained on tofacitinib for 6 to 18 months and then went 6 months without it.

This CDR3 comprises 17 residues. Per the germline V gene, CDR1 is SQVTM and CDR2 is ANQGSEA. Study-level findings and limits: Researchers report lesional scalp, most notably alopecia totalis/universalis, outstripped normal scalp in clonality. Significant decreases in scalp clonality and expanded CD8+ clones followed tofacitinib treatment.

The treatment is: oral pan-JAK inhibitor, 5-10 mg twice daily. Sequenced material: CD8+ T cells sorted from blood, taken at week 4, from a patient treated with tofacitinib. The chain links TRBV29-1 to TRBJ2-5; 10 bases are a match to TRBD1. The J call may not be correct, given that the DNA end is closer to TRBJ2-7. The sequence derives from a human donor with alopecia areata. Written as DNA, the CDR3 is TGCAGCGTTAAAGCCGGGACAGGGGCTGGAAGCTCCTACGAGCAGTACTTC. Its protein is CSVKAGTGAGSSYEQYF.